The entry that follows covers one TCR beta chain sequence. The antigen is not known. The data belong to a study of shared clonotypes between healthy human individuals. Notes on the study in general: Sample collection involved blood only; tissue repertoires are likely different. Rarefaction demonstrated incomplete sorted-subset sequencing despite large depth.

This CDR3 has 15 amino acids. The V gene lost 5 bases and the J gene lost 4 bases, with 17 bases spanning the gap. Germline CDR1 and CDR2: MNHEY and SMNVEV (reference sequence). Assay used: immunoSEQ multiplex PCR; TCRdb lists only in-frame clones, some missing. The table shows some 1 million clones, with about 80% occurring only once. Subsets obtained from CD4+ cells comprised CD45RA+ naive and CD45RA-negative memory cells. The clonotype comes from a man aged 18 to 29 in good health. Sequenced: memory CD4+ T cells sorted from blood. Documented subset: CD45RA-negative fraction. The V gene is TRBV27, the J gene TRBJ1-1; TRBD1 might be the D (5 bases). In DNA, the CDR3 is TGTGCCAGCAGTGCGGGCTCCAGGGTTGGCACTGAAGCTTTCTTT. This translates into CASSAGSRVGTEAFF.